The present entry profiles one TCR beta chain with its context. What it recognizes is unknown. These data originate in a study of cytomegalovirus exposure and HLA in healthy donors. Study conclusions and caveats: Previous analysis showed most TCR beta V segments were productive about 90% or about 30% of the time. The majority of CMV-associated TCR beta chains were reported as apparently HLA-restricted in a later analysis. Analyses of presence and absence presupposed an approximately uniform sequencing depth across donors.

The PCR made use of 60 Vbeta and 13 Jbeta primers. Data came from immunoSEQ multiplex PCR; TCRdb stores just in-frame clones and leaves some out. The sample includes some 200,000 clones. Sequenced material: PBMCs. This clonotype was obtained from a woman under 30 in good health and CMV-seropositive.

DNA for the CDR3: TGTGCCAGCAGTTTACGGGACAGTTTGAACACTGAAGCTTTCTTT. Its protein is CASSLRDSLNTEAFF. The chain recombines TRBV27 with TRBJ1-1, with TRBD1 matching 7 bases. The V and J ends lost 2 bases and 0 bases, in that order; junction bases with no gene match: 3. The germline CDR1 and CDR2 sequences are MNHEY and SMNVEV (reference sequence). The CDR3 sequence is 15 residues long.